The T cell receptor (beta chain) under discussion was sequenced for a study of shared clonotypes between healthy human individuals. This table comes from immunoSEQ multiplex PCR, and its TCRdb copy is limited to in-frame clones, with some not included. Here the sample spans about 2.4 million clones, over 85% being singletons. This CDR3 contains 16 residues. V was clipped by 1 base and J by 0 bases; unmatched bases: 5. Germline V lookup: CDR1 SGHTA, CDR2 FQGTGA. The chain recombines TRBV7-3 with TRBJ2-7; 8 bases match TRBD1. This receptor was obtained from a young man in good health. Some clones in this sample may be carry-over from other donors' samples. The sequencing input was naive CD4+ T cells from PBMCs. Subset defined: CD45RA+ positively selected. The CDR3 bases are TGTGCCAGCAGCTTAAATTCGGACAGGGCCTCCTACGAGCAGTACTTC. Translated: CASSLNSDRASYEQYF.